These 24 T cell receptor beta chains share one sample of origin, sequenced in a study of blood T cells in healthy people across ages. The second PCR ran about 7 to 12 cycles with a sample-barcoded 5' primer and J-beta primers. TCRdb independently ran MiXCR on the 5' RACE reads; one entry per CDR3 protein. The table lists 450,000 to 650,000 distinct CDR3 sequences, about 25% of them singletons. The data were also submitted as part of a second study, on T cells of mothers and their children.

Material for sequencing was blood. The receptors stem from a boy younger than 18 in good health.

This clonotype was observed a handful of times. The chain combines TRBV3-1 with TRBJ2-1, with 9 bases matching TRBD1. Germline CDR1 and CDR2: LGHDT and YNNKEL (reference sequence). V lost 5 bases to trimming and J lost 5 bases; unmatched junction nucleotides: 10. The CDR3 sequence is 16 residues long. This chain's CDR3 is CASSADRGSPNNEQFF. In DNA, the CDR3 is TGTGCCAGCAGCGCTGACAGGGGGTCGCCCAACAATGAGCAGTTCTTC.

CDR3 sequence reads: CASSPRTGPEPQHF. The CDR3 DNA reads TGTGCCAGCAGCCCGAGGACAGGCCCCGAGCCCCAGCATTTT. The chain joins TRBV7-2 to TRBJ1-5, with 7 bases lining up with TRBD1. The CDR3 loop spans 14 amino acids. The trim removed 5 bases at V and 8 bases at J, leaving 9 bases unmatched. Germline V gives CDR1 SGHTA, CDR2 FQGNSA.

This clonotype was seen a few times. The chain carries TRBV20-1 and TRBJ2-5; TRBD2 matches at 9 bases. The CDR3 covers 15 residues. Germline values: CDR1 DFQATT, CDR2 SNEGSKA (reference sequence). The ends lost 3 bases at V and 1 base at J; junction bases unmatched: 6. The CDR3 DNA reads as TGCAGTGCTAGTCCGACTAGCGGAGTCCAAGAGACCCAGTACTTC. Translating gives CSASPTSGVQETQYF.

The chain recombines TRBV6-5 with TRBJ2-5, with TRBD1 matching over 9 bases. The DNA end favors TRBJ2-1, so the J call may be wrong. The CDR3 loop spans 15 amino acids. Per the germline V gene, CDR1 is MNHEY and CDR2 is SVGAGI. The CDR3 region has the DNA TGTGCCAGCAGTTCTGACAGGGGGAAGTACAATGAGCAGTTCTTC. As protein: CASSSDRGKYNEQFF.

This clonotype was detected only a few times. The chain recombines TRBV25-1 with TRBJ2-5; TRBD2 agrees at 9 bases. J gave up 4 bases and V 4 bases, and 4 bases lay outside the gene matches. This CDR3 spans 14 amino acids. CDR1 is MGHDK and CDR2 is SYGVNS in the germline V gene. This CDR3 is CASSAQTSGETQYF. The CDR3 DNA sequence: TGTGCCAGCAGTGCCCAGACTAGCGGAGAGACCCAGTACTTC. The variable domain in full, with the rest retrieved from reference TRBV25-1 and TRBJ2-5, is EADIYQTPRYLVIGTGKKITLECSQTMGHDKMYWYQQDPGMELHLIHYSYGVNSTEKGDLSSESTVSRIRTEHFPLTLESARPSHTSQYLCASSAQTSGETQYFGPGTRLLVL.

This clonotype was observed a few times. The chain uses TRBV13 and TRBJ2-5; tentative D call: TRBD2 (5 bases). The V gene's germline CDR1 is PRHDT and CDR2 FYEKMQ (reference sequence). V was clipped by 2 bases and J by 5 bases, with 9 bases between them. The CDR3 consists of 13 residues. The CDR3 region is CASSLRGRETQYF. The CDR3 DNA reads as TGTGCCAGCAGCTTACGCGGGCGGGAGACCCAGTACTTC.

The chain uses TRBV4-1 and TRBJ2-7; TRBD1 agrees at 9 bases. Germline lookup yields CDR1 MGHRA and CDR2 YSYEKL. V lost 3 bases to trimming and J lost 2 bases; unmatched junction nucleotides: 8. The CDR3 consists of 16 residues. CDR3 sequence reads: CASSHGDRVFPYEQYF. CDR3 in DNA: TGCGCCAGCAGCCACGGGGACAGGGTTTTTCCCTACGAGCAGTACTTC.

The rearrangement links TRBV6-5 to TRBJ1-1, with TRBD1 matching 7 bases. Losses at the gene ends were 0 bases for V and 2 bases for J; bases not matched to a gene: 6. CDR3 length: 16 residues. Per the germline V gene, CDR1 is MNHEY and CDR2 is SVGAGI. The CDR3 DNA follows: TGTGCCAGCAGTTACTCCACAGGGACAGCCAACACTGAAGCTTTCTTT. Protein: CASSYSTGTANTEAFF.

The sample holds a few counts of this clonotype. The J gene is TRBJ2-5, the V gene TRBV20-1; TRBD2 matches 8 bases. V lost 0 bases, J lost 1 base, and 7 bases stayed unmatched. Germline values: CDR1 DFQATT, CDR2 SNEGSKA (reference sequence). The CDR3 consists of 16 residues. The CDR3 nucleotides read TGCAGTGCTAGAGATCGGGTAGCGGGGCTCCAAGAGACCCAGTACTTC. This gives the protein CSARDRVAGLQETQYF.

The sample holds one count of this clonotype. The chain uses TRBV7-9 and TRBJ1-2; D is possibly TRBD1 (6 bases). V lost 5 bases and J 0 bases, leaving 13 bases between the germline ends. The CDR3 covers 15 residues. CDR1 is SEHNR and CDR2 is FQNEAQ in the germline V gene (reference sequence). CDR3 amino acids: CASSIGDRSNYGYTF. The CDR3 nucleotides are TGTGCCAGCAGCATAGGAGACAGGTCTAACTATGGCTACACCTTC.

In its sample, this clonotype was seen many times. This chain connects TRBV29-1 to TRBJ2-2; D perhaps matches TRBD2 (5 bases). V dropped 5 bases and J dropped 1 base, with 8 bases sitting between them. The CDR3 contains 13 residues. Germline CDR1 reads SQVTM; CDR2 reads ANQGSEA. This CDR3 reads CSVRGRNTGELFF. CDR3 bases: TGCAGCGTTCGAGGGAGGAACACCGGGGAGCTGTTTTTT.

This clonotype was observed a few times. The CDR3 sequence is CATGPRDFSYEQYF. CDR3 nucleotide sequence: TGTGCCACCGGCCCCCGGGATTTCTCCTACGAGCAGTACTTC. V and J are TRBV28 and TRBJ2-7; TRBD2 might be the D (5 bases). Trimming took off 10 bases at V and 0 bases at J, with 16 bases between the two ends. Germline CDR1 reads MDHEN; CDR2 reads SYDVKM. There are 14 residues in the CDR3.

The chain uses TRBV10-3 and TRBJ2-1, with D unclear. This CDR3 spans 15 amino acids. The germline V and J ends were trimmed by 4 bases and 0 bases, with 10 bases remaining between them. Germline lookup yields CDR1 ENHRY and CDR2 SYGVKD. CDR3 amino acids: CAISGVESSYNEQFF. The CDR3 DNA is TGTGCCATCAGTGGGGTTGAGAGCTCCTACAATGAGCAGTTCTTC.

CDR3 in amino acids: CASKRQPMNTGELFF. The CDR3 DNA reads TGTGCCAGCAAACGGCAGCCGATGAACACCGGGGAGCTGTTTTTT. The chain has TRBV27 and TRBJ2-2; D unclear. Per germline, CDR1 MNHEY and CDR2 SMNVEV (reference sequence). The V end lost 7 bases, the J end lost 1 base, and 13 bases lay between the germline ends. The CDR3 has 15 amino acids.

This clonotype was picked up a small number of times. This chain joins TRBV3-1 and TRBJ2-4, with 7 bases identical to TRBD1. Germline V gives CDR1 LGHDT, CDR2 YNNKEL (reference sequence). Unmatched junction bases numbered 9, after V lost 5 bases and J lost 5 bases. The CDR3 runs to 15 residues. The CDR3 spells CASSLRTGLENIQYF. CDR3 coding DNA: TGTGCCAGCAGCTTACGGACAGGCCTGGAAAACATTCAGTACTTC.

This chain joins TRBV5-1 and TRBJ1-1; D is ambiguous. Germline V lookup: CDR1 SGHRS, CDR2 YFSETQ. The V gene lost 3 bases and the J gene lost 4 bases, with 13 bases spanning the gap. The CDR3 has 14 amino acids. The CDR3 bases are TGCGCCAGCAGCTCAGACGCTGGCGTCACTGAAGCTTTCTTT. Its protein is CASSSDAGVTEAFF. The full variable domain, with the rest looked up from reference TRBV5-1 and TRBJ1-1, is KAGVTQTPRYLIKTRGQQVTLSCSPISGHRSVSWYQQTPGQGLQFLFEYFSETQRNKGNFPGRFSGRQFSNSRSEMNVSTLELGDSALYLCASSSDAGVTEAFFGQGTRLTVV.

The rearrangement joins TRBV9 to TRBJ2-5, with no clear D. Germline V lookup: CDR1 SGDLS, CDR2 YYNGEE. The CDR3 runs 15 residues. V lost 0 bases, J lost 0 bases, and 9 bases lay in between. For the CDR3, the DNA is TGTGCCAGCAGCGTAGATGGCGGCCACCAAGAGACCCAGTACTTC. It yields the protein CASSVDGGHQETQYF.

V usage is TRBV29-1 and J usage is TRBJ2-2, with TRBD2 matching over 14 bases. CDR1 is SQVTM and CDR2 is ANQGSEA in the germline V gene. This CDR3 comprises 16 residues. V trimming: 5 bases; J trimming: 7 bases; junction bases outside the gene matches: 9. This CDR3 is CSVIIGLAGGGGELFF. The CDR3 nucleotides read TGCAGCGTTATCATTGGACTAGCGGGAGGTGGCGGGGAGCTGTTTTTT.

The CDR3 region is CARIQGHATNEKLFF. The CDR3 DNA reads TGTGCCAGGATCCAGGGTCATGCAACTAATGAAAAACTGTTTTTT. V and J are TRBV7-3 and TRBJ1-4, with D possibly matching TRBD1 (5 bases). Trimming stripped 9 bases from V and 0 bases from J, with 14 bases between. Germline CDR1 is SGHTA and CDR2 is FQGTGA. This CDR3 is 15 amino acids long.

The gene calls are TRBV20-1 and TRBJ1-2, with D perhaps matching TRBD1 (5 bases). This CDR3 region has 13 residues. Germline V CDR1 and CDR2: DFQATT, SNEGSKA (reference sequence). The CDR3 DNA sequence: TGCAGATTCTGGGGCAGAAATAACTATGGCTACACCTTC. This sequence encodes CRFWGRNNYGYTF.

This clonotype was seen more than once but under ten times. This chain joins TRBV15 and TRBJ1-5; 7 nucleotides agree with TRBD1. Germline trimming cut 4 bases from V and 6 bases from J; bases unmatched to any gene: 15. CDR3 size: 17 residues. CDR1 and CDR2 from the germline V gene are LNHNV and YYDKDF (reference sequence). In DNA, the CDR3 is TGTGCCACCAGCACTGAACAGGGGACGGCGTCCGCTCAGCCCCAGCATTTT. Translating gives CATSTEQGTASAQPQHF.

This clonotype was picked up many times. The chain is built from TRBV2 and TRBJ1-4, with D possibly matching TRBD1 (5 bases). This CDR3 spans 15 amino acids. Trimming took 5 bases from V and 10 from J, leaving 20 bases between them. The germline CDR1 and CDR2 sequences are SNHLY and FYNNEI. The chain's CDR3 is CASSPPGLNFGKLFF. In DNA form, the CDR3 reads TGTGCCAGCAGTCCTCCGGGACTCAACTTCGGAAAACTGTTTTTT.

The V call is TRBV5-1, the J call TRBJ2-3; 9 bases align to TRBD2. This CDR3 comprises 15 residues. V shed 2 bases, J shed 2 bases, and the junction held 3 bases outside the gene matches. Germline CDR1 SGHRS, CDR2 YFSETQ. The CDR3 DNA reads as TGCGCCAGCAGCTTTGGCGGGGGGGCCACAGATACGCAGTATTTT. Translating it yields CASSFGGGATDTQYF.

This chain uses TRBV9 with TRBJ2-5; possible D gene TRBD2, 7 bases. The J call is in doubt because the DNA end fits TRBJ2-1 better. Per the germline V gene, CDR1 is SGDLS and CDR2 is YYNGEE. The CDR3 has 18 residues. The CDR3 sequence is CASSVSLRGGSGRNEQFF. CDR3 coding DNA: TGTGCCAGCAGCGTTAGTTTGCGCGGGGGCTCAGGTAGGAATGAGCAGTTCTTC.